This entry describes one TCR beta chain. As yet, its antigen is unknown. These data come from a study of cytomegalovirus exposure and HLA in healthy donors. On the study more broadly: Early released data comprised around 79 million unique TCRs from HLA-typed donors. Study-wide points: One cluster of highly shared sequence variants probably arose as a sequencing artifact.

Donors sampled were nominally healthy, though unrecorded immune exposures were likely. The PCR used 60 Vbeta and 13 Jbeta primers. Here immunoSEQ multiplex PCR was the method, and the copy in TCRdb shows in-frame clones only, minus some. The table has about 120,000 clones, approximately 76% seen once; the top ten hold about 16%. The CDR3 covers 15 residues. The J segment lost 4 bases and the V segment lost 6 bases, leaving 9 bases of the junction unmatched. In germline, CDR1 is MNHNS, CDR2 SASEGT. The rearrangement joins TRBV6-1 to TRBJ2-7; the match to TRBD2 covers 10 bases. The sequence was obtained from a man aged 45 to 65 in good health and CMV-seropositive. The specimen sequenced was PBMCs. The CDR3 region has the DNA TGTGCCAGCAGCTATCTAGCGGGAGAATTTTACGAGCAGTACTTC. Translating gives CASSYLAGEFYEQYF.